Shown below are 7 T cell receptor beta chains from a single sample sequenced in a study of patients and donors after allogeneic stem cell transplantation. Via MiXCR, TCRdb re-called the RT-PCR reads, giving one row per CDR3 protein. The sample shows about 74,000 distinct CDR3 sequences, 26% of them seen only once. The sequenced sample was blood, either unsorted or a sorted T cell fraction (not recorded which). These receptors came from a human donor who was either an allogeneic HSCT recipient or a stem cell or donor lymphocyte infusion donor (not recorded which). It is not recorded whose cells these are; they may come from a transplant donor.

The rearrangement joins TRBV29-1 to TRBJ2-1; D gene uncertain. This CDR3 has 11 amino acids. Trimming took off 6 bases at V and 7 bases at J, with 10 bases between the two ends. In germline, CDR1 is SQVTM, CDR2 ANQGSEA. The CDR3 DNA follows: TGCAGCGTAAATAGGAGAAATGAGCAGTTCTTC. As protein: CSVNRRNEQFF.

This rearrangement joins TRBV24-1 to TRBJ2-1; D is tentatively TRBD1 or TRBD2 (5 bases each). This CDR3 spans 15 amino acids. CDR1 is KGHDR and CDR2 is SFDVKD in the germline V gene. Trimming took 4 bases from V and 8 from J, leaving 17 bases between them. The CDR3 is CATSDSGPYLDEQFF. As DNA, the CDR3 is TGTGCCACCAGTGACTCGGGACCTTACTTAGATGAGCAGTTCTTC.

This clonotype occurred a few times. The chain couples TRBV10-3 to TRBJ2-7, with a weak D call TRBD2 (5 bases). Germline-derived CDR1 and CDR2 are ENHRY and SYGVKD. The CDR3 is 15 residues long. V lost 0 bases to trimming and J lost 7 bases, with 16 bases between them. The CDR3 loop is CAISESRTGVREQYF. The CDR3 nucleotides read TGTGCCATCAGTGAGTCTAGGACTGGGGTGAGAGAGCAGTACTTC.

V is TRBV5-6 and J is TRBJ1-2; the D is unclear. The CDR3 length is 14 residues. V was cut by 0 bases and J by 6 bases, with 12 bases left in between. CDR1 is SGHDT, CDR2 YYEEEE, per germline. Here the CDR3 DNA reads TGTGCCAGCAGCTTGGATCGGGGTAGGGATGGCTACACCTTC. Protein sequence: CASSLDRGRDGYTF.

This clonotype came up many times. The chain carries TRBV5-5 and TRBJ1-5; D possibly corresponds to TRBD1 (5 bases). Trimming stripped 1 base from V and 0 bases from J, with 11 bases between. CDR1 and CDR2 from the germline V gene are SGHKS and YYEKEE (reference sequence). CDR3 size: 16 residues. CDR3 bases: TGTGCCAGCAGCTTGAGAGGAGACAGTAGCAATCAGCCCCAGCATTTT. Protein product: CASSLRGDSSNQPQHF.

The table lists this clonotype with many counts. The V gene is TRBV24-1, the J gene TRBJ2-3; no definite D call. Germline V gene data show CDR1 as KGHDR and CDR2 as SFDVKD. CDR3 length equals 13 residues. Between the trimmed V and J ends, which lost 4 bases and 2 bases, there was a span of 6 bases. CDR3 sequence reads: CATSETSTDTQYF. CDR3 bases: TGTGCCACCAGTGAGACCTCCACAGATACGCAGTATTTT.

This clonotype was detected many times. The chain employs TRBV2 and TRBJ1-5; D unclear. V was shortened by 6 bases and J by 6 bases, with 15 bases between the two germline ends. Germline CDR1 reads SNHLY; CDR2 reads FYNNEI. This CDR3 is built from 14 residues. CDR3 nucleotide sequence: TGTGCCAGCAGGGGGTCGACGAATCGTCAGCCCCAGCATTTT. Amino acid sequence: CASRGSTNRQPQHF.